The 31 T cell receptor beta chains below were found in one sample sequenced in a study of T-cell reconstitution after alpha-beta-depleted transplantation in children. Unique molecular identifiers were used in preparing the TCRbeta library. One entry per CDR3 protein, called by TCRdb with MiXCR from the PCR reads. The sample includes approximately 630,000 distinct CDR3 sequences, under 15% of them seen just once. Sequenced material: PBMCs, taken before TCRalphabeta/CD19-depleted stem cell transplant. These receptors were taken from a girl aged 2 to 10 with congenital amegakaryocytic thrombocytopenia, due to receive a stem cell transplant.

There are many counts of this clonotype. V gene TRBV10-3 combines with J gene TRBJ2-7; no reliable D call. Between the trimmed V and J ends, which lost 3 bases and 0 bases, there was a span of 12 bases. The germline V gene encodes CDR1 ENHRY and CDR2 SYGVKD. The CDR3 runs 15 residues. The CDR3 region has the DNA TGTGCCATCAGTGACACTGGCTTAAGCTCCTACGAGCAGTACTTC. Translating gives CAISDTGLSSYEQYF.

Many counts were recorded for this clonotype. This chain joins TRBV6-6 and TRBJ2-7; 7 bases align to TRBD2. The V segment lost 5 bases and the J segment 7 bases; nucleotides outside the gene matches: 8. The V gene's germline CDR1 is MNHNY and CDR2 SVGAGI (reference sequence). This CDR3 has 13 residues. Here the CDR3 reads CASSNLAVGEQYF. The CDR3, as DNA: TGTGCCAGCAGTAATCTAGCGGTGGGGGAGCAGTACTTC.

This clonotype occurred many times. The genes are TRBV29-1 and TRBJ1-1; D is undetermined. This CDR3 is built from 13 residues. The V end was cut by 3 bases, the J end by 0 bases, with 8 bases between. The germline V gene has CDR1 SQVTM and CDR2 ANQGSEA. CDR3 sequence: CSVEADLNTEAFF. The DNA for the CDR3 is TGCAGCGTTGAGGCAGACTTGAACACTGAAGCTTTCTTT.

The sample holds a few counts of this clonotype. The chain links TRBV10-3 to TRBJ2-5, with TRBD2 as a possible D gene (5 bases). Looked up from germline, CDR1 is ENHRY and CDR2 is SYGVKD. The CDR3 has 15 residues. V was pared by 1 base and J by 1 base, with 10 bases between. The CDR3 here is CAISEFGGGQETQYF. CDR3 in DNA: TGTGCCATCAGTGAGTTCGGAGGCGGCCAAGAGACCCAGTACTTC.

Many counts were recorded for this clonotype. The CDR3 DNA reads TGTGCCAGCAGTTATACGGCGGGAGGCTCCTACAATGAGCAGTTCTTC. It yields the protein CASSYTAGGSYNEQFF. The V call is TRBV6-5, the J call TRBJ2-1, with 8 bases that match TRBD2. Trimming at V came to 3 bases and at J to 0 bases, leaving 4 bases not matched to a gene. Germline V lookup: CDR1 MNHEY, CDR2 SVGAGI. The length of the CDR3 is 16 residues.

This clonotype was counted at least ten times. This chain joins TRBV5-1 and TRBJ2-2, with no clear D. CDR3 length: 15 residues. V lost 0 bases to trimming and J lost 4 bases, with 10 bases between them. Germline CDR1 reads SGHRS; CDR2 reads YFSETQ. This CDR3 reads CASSLVDGSTGELFF. CDR3 nucleotide sequence: TGCGCCAGCAGCTTGGTTGATGGGTCCACCGGGGAGCTGTTTTTT.

The sample holds a few counts of this clonotype. The chain recombines TRBV20-1 with TRBJ2-5, with 7 positions matching TRBD1. From germline, CDR1 is DFQATT and CDR2 SNEGSKA (reference sequence). V dropped 8 bases and J dropped 7; count of bases not matched to a gene: 13. The CDR3 runs 13 residues. CDR3 loop: CSLANRGVVTQYF. The CDR3 DNA follows: TGCAGTCTCGCGAACAGGGGTGTTGTGACCCAGTACTTC.

The chain is built from TRBV9 and TRBJ2-1; D unclear. Germline V gives CDR1 SGDLS, CDR2 YYNGEE. This CDR3 comprises 13 residues. With 2 bases removed from V and 13 bases from J, the gap between germline ends came to 16 bases. The CDR3 bases are TGTGCCAGCAGCGTTTTATCGTCCGAGGACCAGTTCTTC. It translates to CASSVLSSEDQFF.

This clonotype was observed many times. The chain uses TRBV29-1 and TRBJ2-7; D may be TRBD1 (5 bases). CDR3 length equals 12 residues. Trimming cost V 3 bases and J 6 bases, with 12 bases left between them. Germline assignment: CDR1 SQVTM and CDR2 ANQGSEA. Here the CDR3 reads CSVETRVGEQYF. The CDR3 coding sequence is TGCAGCGTTGAGACCAGGGTTGGCGAGCAGTACTTC.

This sequence joins TRBV20-1 and TRBJ2-1, with a weak D call TRBD2 (8 bases). This CDR3 has 16 amino acids. The V gene's germline CDR1 is DFQATT and CDR2 SNEGSKA (reference sequence). CDR3 DNA sequence: TGCTGCGCCCGGAGGGGGCAGGGACTAGTAAACAATGAGCAGTTCTTC. Protein: CCARRGQGLVNNEQFF.

This clonotype came up a few times. The chain links TRBV12-3 or TRBV12-4 to TRBJ2-1; TRBD2 might be the D (7 bases). The CDR3 is 16 residues long. The germline V and J ends were trimmed by 5 bases and 1 base, with 15 bases remaining between them. The CDR3 here is CASSPRGAGSYNEQFF. The CDR3 coding sequence is TGTGCCAGCAGTCCTCGGGGGGCGGGGTCCTACAATGAGCAGTTCTTC.

The genes are TRBV7-8 and TRBJ2-7; 9 positions agree with TRBD2. The germline CDR1 and CDR2 sequences are SGHVS and FQNEAQ. The V gene end was trimmed by 3 bases and the J gene end by 3 bases; junction bases not matched to a gene: 3. This CDR3 region has 14 residues. CDR3 amino acids: CASSFDSGSYEQYF. CDR3 nucleotide sequence: TGTGCCAGCAGCTTCGATAGCGGGAGCTACGAGCAGTACTTC.

This clonotype was counted many times. The V gene is TRBV29-1, the J gene TRBJ2-3; D is perhaps TRBD1 (6 bases). The CDR3 runs to 14 residues. Germline lookup yields CDR1 SQVTM and CDR2 ANQGSEA. V gave up 3 bases and J gave up 6 bases, with 16 bases separating them. CDR3 protein: CSVDNGGRFDTQYF. The CDR3 DNA follows: TGCAGCGTTGATAATGGGGGCCGATTTGATACGCAGTATTTT.

This clonotype was recorded at least ten times. This chain links TRBV12-3 or TRBV12-4 with TRBJ2-3; D unclear. The CDR3 consists of 16 residues. V shed 6 bases and J shed 0 bases, with 16 bases lying between them. CDR3 in amino acids: CASSTSLTTSTDTQYF. CDR3 sequence (DNA): TGTGCCAGCAGCACCTCTTTGACGACCAGCACAGATACGCAGTATTTT.

This clonotype has a count of ten or more. This chain connects TRBV27 to TRBJ2-2; 10 bases line up with TRBD2. J gave up 8 bases and V 7 bases, and 10 bases lay outside the gene matches. The germline V gene has CDR1 MNHEY and CDR2 SMNVEV (reference sequence). CDR3 length: 15 amino acids. CDR3 residues: CASNSAGGPWGELFF. The CDR3 DNA is TGTGCCAGCAATTCAGCGGGAGGGCCGTGGGGGGAGCTGTTTTTT.

This clonotype was recorded at least ten times. The V gene is TRBV6-5, the J gene TRBJ2-2; a weak D match, TRBD2 (6 bases). Germline V gene sequence: CDR1 MNHEY, CDR2 SVGAGI. The CDR3 loop spans 17 amino acids. V was cut by 2 bases and J by 0 bases, with 13 bases left in between. The CDR3 spells CASSYPKQRANTGELFF. In nucleotides, the CDR3 is TGTGCCAGCAGTTACCCGAAACAGCGGGCGAACACCGGGGAGCTGTTTTTT.

This clonotype has only a few counts. V usage is TRBV12-3 or TRBV12-4 and J usage is TRBJ1-1; D call uncertain. The CDR3 length is 12 residues. Trimming took off 7 bases at V and 4 bases at J, with 10 bases between the two ends. CDR3 DNA sequence: TGTGCCAGCACAGGTATAAGCACTGAAGCTTTCTTT. This gives the protein CASTGISTEAFF.

This clonotype was seen many times. This sequence joins TRBV20-1 and TRBJ2-1; perhaps D is TRBD1 or TRBD2 (5 bases each). Germline CDR1 is DFQATT and CDR2 is SNEGSKA (reference sequence). CDR3 length: 14 residues. With 0 bases removed from V and 2 bases from J, the gap between germline ends came to 8 bases. The CDR3 loop is CSARDEGPYNEQFF. CDR3 nucleotide sequence: TGCAGTGCTAGAGATGAGGGGCCCTACAATGAGCAGTTCTTC.

This clonotype was detected ten times or more. The V gene is TRBV12-3 or TRBV12-4, the J gene TRBJ1-2; D is undetermined. The CDR3 is 13 residues long. The ends were cut back, 3 bases at V and 4 bases at J, with 9 bases in the middle. CDR3 DNA: TGTGCCAGCAGTTTTCCCGTGGGCTATGGCTACACCTTC. It is translated as CASSFPVGYGYTF.

This clonotype was found many times. This chain uses TRBV5-6 with TRBJ2-3; 9 bases are a match to TRBD2. Germline CDR1 reads SGHDT; CDR2 reads YYEEEE. The CDR3 is 15 residues long. The V and J ends lost 7 bases and 3 bases, in that order; junction bases with no gene match: 9. The CDR3 is CASVGLAGRTDTQYF. CDR3 bases: TGTGCCAGCGTCGGTCTAGCGGGACGAACAGATACGCAGTATTTT.

This clonotype has a count of ten or more. This sequence joins TRBV7-7 and TRBJ2-7; maybe TRBD2 (6 bases). V was trimmed by 2 bases and J by 3 bases, leaving 8 bases between them. The CDR3 spans 13 residues. CDR1 is SSHAT, CDR2 FNYEAQ, per germline (reference sequence). Here the CDR3 DNA reads TGTGCCAGCAGCTTACAGGGAGGCTACGAGCAGTACTTC. It is translated as CASSLQGGYEQYF.

Only a few counts were recorded for this clonotype. This rearrangement joins TRBV20-1 to TRBJ2-7; maybe TRBD2 (7 bases). The CDR3 runs to 13 residues. The germline V gene has CDR1 DFQATT and CDR2 SNEGSKA (reference sequence). Trimming pared 4 bases from V and 4 bases from J, leaving 14 bases between. The CDR3 sequence: CSAKGEGPYEQYF. For the CDR3, the DNA is TGCAGTGCTAAGGGGGAGGGCCCTTACGAGCAGTACTTC.

The CDR3 here is CSVAGLAGGRETQYF. The CDR3 DNA reads TGCAGCGTGGCCGGACTAGCGGGAGGACGAGAGACCCAGTACTTC. The chain has TRBV29-1 and TRBJ2-5; 14 bases agree with TRBD2. V was pared by 6 bases and J by 4 bases, with 7 bases of the junction left unmatched. This CDR3 has 15 amino acids. Germline CDR1 reads SQVTM; CDR2 reads ANQGSEA.

This clonotype showed up many times. The chain combines TRBV11-2 with TRBJ2-2; possibly TRBD1 for D (5 bases). The ends were cut back, 5 bases at V and 8 bases at J, with 21 bases in the middle. This CDR3 region has 16 residues. CDR1 and CDR2 (germline): SGHAT, FQNNGV. In DNA form, the CDR3 reads TGTGCCAGCAGCCCCACGACTGCAGGGCTTTCGGGGGAGCTGTTTTTT. Its translation: CASSPTTAGLSGELFF.

This clonotype was recorded at least ten times. The V and J genes are TRBV12-3 or TRBV12-4 and TRBJ2-1; D might be TRBD1 or TRBD2, each matching 6 bases. V dropped 6 bases and J dropped 9 bases, with 12 bases sitting between them. The CDR3 runs 12 residues. The CDR3: CASSRGLTEQFF. Here the CDR3 DNA reads TGTGCCAGCAGCAGGGGACTCACTGAGCAGTTCTTC.

For this clonotype: A read error is possible here, since a much larger clone lies one base away. V usage is TRBV6-1 and J usage is TRBJ2-5, with D perhaps matching TRBD1 (6 bases). Germline V lookup: CDR1 MNHNS, CDR2 SASEGT. CDR3 length: 14 residues. The chain's CDR3 is CASSVNRVKDTQYF. The CDR3 DNA reads as TGTGCCAGCAGTGTAAACAGGGTAAAAGACACCCAGTACTTC.

This clonotype came up a few times. This chain joins TRBV12-3 or TRBV12-4 and TRBJ2-7; 8 bases fit TRBD1. J lost 1 base, V lost 5 bases, and 7 bases had no gene match. The CDR3 has 15 residues. DNA for the CDR3: TGTGCCAGCAGTCCCGACAGGGGATCATCCTACGAGCAGTACTTC. This translates into CASSPDRGSSYEQYF.

This clonotype has more than one count but fewer than ten. The chain recombines TRBV29-1 with TRBJ2-3; the D gene is possibly TRBD1 (5 bases). CDR1 SQVTM and CDR2 ANQGSEA come from the germline V gene. With 7 bases removed from V and 6 bases from J, the gap between germline ends came to 8 bases. This CDR3 spans 10 amino acids. The CDR3 bases are TGCAGCGGGGGCATGGATACGCAGTATTTT. Translating gives CSGGMDTQYF.

This clonotype showed up many times. This chain joins TRBV28 and TRBJ1-2; D unresolved. Germline CDR1 and CDR2: MDHEN and SYDVKM. The CDR3 consists of 14 residues. The ends were cut back, 5 bases at V and 2 bases at J, with 12 bases in the middle. The CDR3 region is CASSRASVNYGYTF. The DNA for the CDR3 is TGTGCCAGCAGTCGCGCCTCGGTAAACTATGGCTACACCTTC.

The chain joins TRBV20-1 to TRBJ2-1; 7 bases align to TRBD2. CDR3 size: 15 residues. In germline, CDR1 is DFQATT, CDR2 SNEGSKA (reference sequence). Germline trimming cut 7 bases from V and 8 bases from J; bases unmatched to any gene: 17. The CDR3: CSVSSSAGVGDEQFF. The CDR3 region has the DNA TGCAGTGTATCCTCAAGTGCGGGAGTGGGCGATGAGCAGTTCTTC.

This clonotype was seen many times. The chain joins TRBV20-1 to TRBJ2-3, with TRBD1 matching 10 bases. CDR3 length: 16 amino acids. Germline V gene lookup returns CDR1 DFQATT and CDR2 SNEGSKA (reference sequence). J gave up 6 bases and V 0 bases, and 9 bases lay outside the gene matches. The chain's CDR3 is CSARDYWTGGADTQYF. CDR3 DNA: TGCAGTGCTAGAGATTACTGGACAGGGGGAGCGGATACGCAGTATTTT.